This TCR beta chain was obtained from a study of PD-L1 blockade in urothelial cancer. Looking at the study overall: Patients initiated atezolizumab around 2014 at 1,200 mg intravenously every 3 weeks. Study results and caveats: Pretreatment TCR clonality in blood under the median foretold superior survival. Durable-benefit patients had greater expansion of tumor-associated blood clones at 3 weeks.

This table comes from immunoSEQ multiplex PCR, and its TCRdb copy is limited to in-frame clones, with some not included. The sample holds around 38,000 clones, about 86% seen once. V lost 1 base and J lost 2; bases outside the gene matches: 5. The CDR3 runs to 15 residues. Germline-derived CDR1 and CDR2 are SGHVS and FQNEAQ. As to this clone: Its antigen is unknown.

The time point: peripheral blood 6 weeks after treatment start. The chain joins TRBV7-8 to TRBJ2-7, with 7 bases identical to TRBD1. The material sequenced was PBMCs, taken around atezolizumab (anti-PD-L1) treatment. The sequence was obtained from a man in his 60s with urothelial cancer. In DNA form, the CDR3 reads TGTGCCAGCAGCTTAGTTCGGGACAGACCCTACGAGCAGTACTTC. This encodes CASSLVRDRPYEQYF.